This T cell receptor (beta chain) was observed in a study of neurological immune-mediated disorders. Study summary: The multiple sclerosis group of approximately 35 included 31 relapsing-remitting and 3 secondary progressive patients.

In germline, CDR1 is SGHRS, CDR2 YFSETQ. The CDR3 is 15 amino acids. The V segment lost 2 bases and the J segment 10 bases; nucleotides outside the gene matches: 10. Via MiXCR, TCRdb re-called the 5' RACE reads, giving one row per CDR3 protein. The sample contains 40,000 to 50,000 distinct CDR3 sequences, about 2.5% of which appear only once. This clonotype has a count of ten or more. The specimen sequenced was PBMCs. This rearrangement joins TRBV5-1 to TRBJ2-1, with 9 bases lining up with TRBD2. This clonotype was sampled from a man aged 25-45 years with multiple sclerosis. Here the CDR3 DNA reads TGCGCCAGCAGCTTTGTAACGACTAGCGGCTCGGAGCAGTTCTTC. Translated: CASSFVTTSGSEQFF.